These 21 T cell receptor beta chains were all obtained from the same sample, sequenced in a study of OX40 agonist ivuxolimab in advanced cancers. Libraries were prepared by immunoSEQ multiplex PCR; TCRdb keeps only in-frame clonotypes and omits some of them. The sample consists of fewer than 45,000 clones, 65% to 85% of them appearing once. Sequenced here: CD4+ or CD8+ T cells sorted from blood, sampled in a trial of the OX40 agonist ivuxolimab. The receptors derive from an adult with an advanced solid tumor such as melanoma, head and neck, liver or kidney cancer.

J is TRBJ2-3 and V is TRBV7-8; tentative D call: TRBD2 (7 bases). The CDR3 runs to 17 residues. Germline lookup yields CDR1 SGHVS and CDR2 FQNEAQ. The germline V and J ends were trimmed by 7 bases and 2 bases, with 22 bases remaining between them. The CDR3 loop reads CASKGVLGGKHTDTQYF. CDR3 nucleotides: TGTGCCAGCAAGGGGGTTCTGGGAGGGAAACACACAGATACGCAGTATTTT.

The chain joins TRBV7-8 to TRBJ2-7; 9 nucleotides align to TRBD1. This CDR3 has 13 amino acids. The germline gives CDR1 SGHVS, CDR2 FQNEAQ. Trimming took 5 bases from V and 3 from J; bases not matched to a gene: 2. DNA for the CDR3: TGTGCCAGCAGCCGGGACAGGGTCTACGAGCAGTACTTC. This codes for CASSRDRVYEQYF.

This chain uses TRBV4-1 with TRBJ2-5; TRBD2 is a possible D gene (8 bases). V lost 1 base and J 5 bases, leaving 20 bases between the germline ends. The CDR3 runs to 17 residues. Germline V gene sequence: CDR1 MGHRA, CDR2 YSYEKL. The CDR3 DNA reads as TGCGCCAGCAGCCAAGCGGGGGGGGGACAGCTATTGGAGACCCAGTACTTC. Protein sequence: CASSQAGGGQLLETQYF.

The rearrangement links TRBV7-9 to TRBJ2-4, with TRBD1 matching 7 bases. This CDR3 has 18 residues. V was pared by 1 base and J by 4 bases, with 13 bases of the junction left unmatched. The germline CDR1 and CDR2 sequences are SEHNR and FQNEAQ (reference sequence). CDR3 nucleotides: TGTGCCAGCAGCTTAGGGGCCACTAGGGGACAGCCTAAAAACATTCAGTACTTC. As protein: CASSLGATRGQPKNIQYF.

This chain's CDR3 is CASSFEAKNIQYF. The DNA of the CDR3 is TGTGCCAGCAGCTTTGAGGCCAAAAACATTCAGTACTTC. V is TRBV28 and J is TRBJ2-4; D is unclear. CDR1 is MDHEN and CDR2 is SYDVKM in the germline V gene. Trimming cost V 6 bases and J 1 base, with 7 bases left between them. The CDR3 contains 13 residues.

This chain links TRBV10-3 with TRBJ2-3, with 8 bases lining up with TRBD1. The CDR3 totals 16 residues. Germline values: CDR1 ENHRY, CDR2 SYGVKD. J gave up 2 bases and V 7 bases, and 11 bases lay outside the gene matches. As DNA, the CDR3 is TGTGCCATCACCCTGGACAGGGAATTTCCCACAGATACGCAGTATTTT. Translation gives CAITLDREFPTDTQYF.

Written as DNA, the CDR3 is TGTGCCAGTAGGACTAGCGGTATCTCCTACGAGCAGTACTTC. Translating gives CASRTSGISYEQYF. The rearrangement joins TRBV19 to TRBJ2-7; 9 positions agree with TRBD2. The CDR3 runs to 14 residues. Germline trimming cut 6 bases from V and 0 bases from J; bases unmatched to any gene: 3. Per the germline V gene, CDR1 is LNHDA and CDR2 is SQIVND (reference sequence). The full variable domain, its missing parts supplied by reference TRBV19 and TRBJ2-7, is DGGITQSPKYLFRKEGQNVTLSCEQNLNHDAMYWYRQDPGQGLRLIYYSQIVNDFQKGDIAEGYSVSREKKESFPLTVTSAQKNPTAFYLCASRTSGISYEQYFGPGTRLTVT.

The rearrangement uses TRBV30 and TRBJ1-1; 7 bases are shared with TRBD1. The trim removed 2 bases at V and 6 bases at J, leaving 3 bases unmatched. The CDR3 is 12 residues long. CDR1 is GTSNPN and CDR2 is SVGIG in the germline V gene (reference sequence). As DNA, the CDR3 is TGTGCCTGGAGTTGCAGGGGGGCTGAAGCTTTCTTT. Protein product: CAWSCRGAEAFF.

In its sample, this clone was seen once. The CDR3 spells CASRSTANTEAFF. For the CDR3, the DNA is TGCGCCAGCAGATCTACAGCGAACACTGAAGCTTTCTTT. V is TRBV10-2 and J is TRBJ1-1; no definite D call. There are 13 residues in the CDR3. In germline, CDR1 is WSHSY, CDR2 SAAADI. V lost 6 bases, J lost 1 base, and 9 bases lay in between.

About this clone itself: This same CDR3 is encoded by further DNA sequences in the sample. This chain connects TRBV2 to TRBJ1-2, with D possibly being TRBD1 (6 bases). This CDR3 spans 14 amino acids. Germline V gene sequence: CDR1 SNHLY, CDR2 FYNNEI. V was cut by 3 bases and J by 8 bases, with 16 bases left in between. CDR3 residues: CASSDPRGARGYTF. CDR3 nucleotides: TGTGCCAGCAGTGATCCCCGGGGGGCGCGAGGCTACACCTTC.

The rearrangement links TRBV6-1 to TRBJ2-7; D perhaps matches TRBD1 (6 bases). Between the trimmed V and J ends, which lost 6 bases and 2 bases, there was a span of 14 bases. The CDR3 runs 14 residues. Germline CDR1 and CDR2: MNHNS and SASEGT. CDR3 residues: CASSPGAGAYEQYF. CDR3 sequence (DNA): TGTGCCAGCAGCCCAGGGGCTGGAGCCTACGAGCAGTACTTC.

The chain is built from TRBV28 and TRBJ1-1, with TRBD1 matching 7 bases. The germline V gene has CDR1 MDHEN and CDR2 SYDVKM. CDR3 length: 16 residues. V lost 6 bases to trimming and J lost 4 bases; unmatched junction nucleotides: 14. The CDR3 loop is CASSPLGRGVGTEAFF. For the CDR3, the DNA is TGTGCCAGCAGCCCCCTGGGCAGGGGGGTAGGCACTGAAGCTTTCTTT. The full variable domain, rest sourced from reference TRBV28 and TRBJ1-1, is DVKVTQSSRYLVKRTGEKVFLECVQDMDHENMFWYRQDPGLGLRLIYFSYDVKMKEKGDIPEGYSVSREKKERFSLILESASTNQTSMYLCASSPLGRGVGTEAFFGQGTRLTVV.

The chain joins TRBV2 to TRBJ1-2, with D possibly TRBD1 on 6 matching bases. This CDR3 has 12 amino acids. Germline CDR1 is SNHLY and CDR2 is FYNNEI. V was clipped by 6 bases and J by 8 bases, with 13 bases between them. The CDR3 coding sequence is TGTGCCAGCAGGTCGGCAGGGGTAGGCTACACCTTC. It encodes CASRSAGVGYTF.

The chain combines TRBV6-6 with TRBJ1-4; D remains ambiguous. The CDR3 covers 14 residues. Trimming shortened V by 2 bases and J by 7 bases, and 11 bases separated the two germline ends. Germline CDR1 MNHNY, CDR2 SVGAGI (reference sequence). CDR3 sequence: CASSYEDTSEKLFF. CDR3 DNA: TGTGCCAGCAGTTACGAGGATACAAGTGAAAAACTGTTTTTT.

This sequence joins TRBV2 and TRBJ1-5; D is unresolved. This CDR3 has 14 amino acids. CDR1 SNHLY and CDR2 FYNNEI come from the germline V gene. V was cut by 6 bases and J by 0 bases, with 9 bases left in between. The DNA of the CDR3 is TGTGCCAGCAGAGAGTTGCCTAGCAATCAGCCCCAGCATTTT. Amino acids: CASRELPSNQPQHF. The whole variable domain, filled in from reference TRBV2 and TRBJ1-5, reads EPEVTQTPSHQVTQMGQEVILRCVPISNHLYFYWYRQILGQKVEFLVSFYNNEISEKSEIFDDQFSVERPDGSNFTLKIRSTKLEDSAMYFCASRELPSNQPQHFGDGTRLSIL.

The rearrangement uses TRBV9 and TRBJ2-3; D tentatively reads TRBD1 or TRBD2 (6 bases each). CDR1 is SGDLS and CDR2 is YYNGEE in the germline V gene. V was clipped by 5 bases and J by 3 bases, with 16 bases between them. This CDR3 is 15 amino acids long. The CDR3 DNA is TGTGCCAGCAGAGCAGGGGACTCTAGGACAGATACGCAGTATTTT. It translates to CASRAGDSRTDTQYF.

This chain joins TRBV7-2 and TRBJ2-3; D not resolved. V lost 1 base, J lost 0 bases, and 8 bases lay in between. Germline CDR1 and CDR2: SGHTA and FQGNSA. The CDR3 sequence is 15 residues long. The CDR3 nucleotides are TGTGCCAGCAGCTTAGTCGGATCTAGCACAGATACGCAGTATTTT. Translating gives CASSLVGSSTDTQYF. Combining the CDR3 with reference TRBV7-2 and TRBJ2-3 gives the whole variable domain GAGVSQSPSNKVTEKGKDVELRCDPISGHTALYWYRQSLGQGLEFLIYFQGNSAPDKSGLPSDRFSAERTGGSVSTLTIQRTQQEDSAVYLCASSLVGSSTDTQYFGPGTRLTVL.

This chain connects TRBV5-4 to TRBJ1-2; 7 bases agree with TRBD1. The trim removed 5 bases at V and 2 bases at J, leaving 3 bases unmatched. The CDR3 loop spans 13 amino acids. Looked up from germline, CDR1 is SGHNT and CDR2 is YYREEE (reference sequence). CDR3 in amino acids: CASSRQGNYGYTF. The CDR3 DNA reads TGTGCCAGCAGTAGACAGGGAAACTATGGCTACACCTTC.

This clone was observed a single time. This chain joins TRBV23-1 and TRBJ2-7; D uncertain. TRBV23-1 is reported as an ORF; its role is uncertain. The CDR3 extends over 17 amino acids. With 0 bases removed from V and 1 base from J, the gap between germline ends came to 16 bases. The CDR3 bases are TGCGCCAGCAGTCAATCGGTAAAACGCTTTCAGTCCTACGAGCAGTACTTC. Protein sequence: CASSQSVKRFQSYEQYF.

The chain joins TRBV11-1 to TRBJ1-6; 7 bases map to TRBD1. The CDR3 has 14 residues. Germline-derived CDR1 and CDR2 are SGHAT and FQDESV (reference sequence). V shed 5 bases and J 5 bases; nucleotides not matched to a gene: 3. In DNA form, the CDR3 reads TGTGCCAGCAGCATACAGGGGAATAATTCACCCCTCCACTTT. This codes for CASSIQGNNSPLHF.

In regard to this clone: This sample also contains other DNA sequences that code for the same CDR3. V is TRBV2 and J is TRBJ2-5; TRBD1 is a possible D gene (6 bases). Deletions cut 7 bases from V and 1 base from J, with 10 bases between. The CDR3 contains 13 residues. Germline-derived CDR1 and CDR2 are SNHLY and FYNNEI. The CDR3 region is CASTGDRQETQYF. CDR3 DNA sequence: TGTGCCAGCACAGGGGACCGCCAAGAGACCCAGTACTTC. Drawing the rest from reference TRBV2 and TRBJ2-5, the complete variable domain is EPEVTQTPSHQVTQMGQEVILRCVPISNHLYFYWYRQILGQKVEFLVSFYNNEISEKSEIFDDQFSVERPDGSNFTLKIRSTKLEDSAMYFCASTGDRQETQYFGPGTRLLVL.